This is a list of T cell receptor beta chains from one sample in a study of CD8+CD57+ T cells in acquired aplastic anemia. Each CDR3 protein gets one entry after TCRdb re-called the reads with MiXCR. This sample has approximately 150,000 distinct CDR3 sequences, with about 70% found just once. Sequencing was performed on sorted CD4+, CD8+, or CD8+CD57+ T cells (not recorded which) from PBMCs. These receptors originate from a human donor with aplastic anemia. The CDR3 runs from the conserved cysteine through the conserved F or W. Fields, in order: clone size, D gene, J gene, V gene, CDR3 protein, CDR3 DNA. D genes are given only for firm matches. Not every row has a clone size; where given, it reads once, few, many or a size class.

. TRBD1 TRBJ1-6 TRBV7-8 CASRVGTGLSPLHF TGTGCCAGCAGGGTCGGGACAGGTCTTTCCCCCCTCCACTTT
. . TRBJ2-1 TRBV2 CATPRVNEQFF TGTGCCACCCCCCGGGTTAATGAGCAGTTCTTC
. . TRBJ2-1 TRBV10-3 CAIKGTGGDNEQFF TGTGCCATCAAGGGGACTGGGGGCGACAATGAGCAGTTCTTC
. TRBD2 TRBJ2-1 TRBV3-1 CASSHKSGDINEQFF TGTGCCAGCAGCCATAAAAGCGGGGATATCAATGAGCAGTTCTTC
many . TRBJ2-1 TRBV12-3/TRBV12-4 CASSHLANEQFF TGTGCCAGCAGTCACCTAGCCAATGAGCAGTTCTTC
. TRBD2 TRBJ2-3 TRBV15 CATSRQTSGSSTDTQYF TGTGCCACCAGCAGGCAAACTAGCGGGAGTAGCACAGATACGCAGTATTTT
. . TRBJ2-5 TRBV15 CATSRGGGVETQYF TGTGCCACCAGCAGGGGCGGAGGTGTGGAGACCCAGTACTTC
. . TRBJ1-5 TRBV7-9 CASSVRIHNQPQHF TGTGCCAGCAGCGTTAGGATTCACAATCAGCCCCAGCATTTT
. TRBD2 TRBJ2-5 TRBV15 CATSYLGLAQETQYF TGTGCCACCAGCTATCTCGGACTAGCCCAAGAGACCCAGTACTTC
. . TRBJ2-7 TRBV9 CASSVAQGEQCF TGTGCCAGCAGCGTAGCTCAGGGCGAGCAGTGCTTC
. . TRBJ2-7 TRBV25-1 CASSEYYGGYEQYF TGTGCCAGCAGTGAATATTACGGGGGCTACGAGCAGTACTTC
. TRBD1 TRBJ1-1 TRBV11-2 CASSLPPPTGGLNTEAFF TGTGCCAGCAGCTTGCCCCCTCCCACAGGGGGGTTGAACACTGAAGCTTTCTTT
few . TRBJ1-1 TRBV7-3 CASTILKGRAGTEAFF TGTGCCAGCACCATCCTCAAGGGCAGGGCGGGCACTGAAGCTTTCTTT
. . TRBJ2-1 TRBV12-3/TRBV12-4 CASSSQNEQFF TGTGCCAGCAGTTCTCAGAATGAGCAGTTCTTC
. . TRBJ2-3 TRBV10-3 CAISDQTDTQYF TGTGCCATCAGTGACCAAACAGATACGCAGTATTTT
few . TRBJ2-5 TRBV24-1 CATSDTTGTQYF TGTGCCACCAGTGATACAACAGGGACCCAGTACTTC
. TRBD2 TRBJ2-7 TRBV7-2 CASSAGGGAAYEQYF TGTGCCAGCAGCGCCGGCGGGGGGGCCGCCTACGAGCAGTACTTC
. . TRBJ2-1 TRBV20-1 CSVGRDYNEQFF TGCAGTGTGGGGCGGGACTACAATGAGCAGTTCTTC
. TRBD1 TRBJ2-5 TRBV5-1 CASSLSLRQGETQYF TGCGCCAGCAGCTTGTCCTTGCGACAGGGGGAGACCCAGTACTTC
. . TRBJ1-1 TRBV2 CASSELVEAFF TGTGCCAGCAGTGAACTGGTCGAAGCTTTCTTT
. . TRBJ2-7 TRBV10-3 CAISPTGMGSYEQYF TGTGCCATCAGTCCGACAGGAATGGGCTCCTACGAGCAGTACTTC
. TRBD1 TRBJ2-7 TRBV19 CASSIRTGTGEQYF TGTGCCAGTAGTATTAGGACAGGGACGGGCGAGCAGTACTTC
. . TRBJ2-1 TRBV12-3/TRBV12-4 CASTLRHNEQFF TGTGCCAGCACCCTCCGGCACAATGAGCAGTTCTTC
. . TRBJ1-3 TRBV15 CATSRDRGAGNTIYF TGTGCCACCAGCAGAGATCGGGGGGCCGGAAACACCATATATTTT
. . TRBJ2-7 TRBV20-1 CSAPKWGAGFYEQYF TGCAGTGCCCCGAAATGGGGCGCGGGGTTTTACGAGCAGTACTTC
. TRBD2 TRBJ2-7 TRBV19 CASSIASGSAEQYF TGTGCCAGTAGTATAGCCAGCGGGAGCGCTGAGCAGTACTTC
many . TRBJ1-5 TRBV9 CASSVEAGNQPQHF TGTGCCAGCAGCGTAGAAGCAGGGAATCAGCCCCAGCATTTT
. TRBD2 TRBJ2-5 TRBV7-9 CASSTGTSGRSETQYF TGTGCCAGCAGTACCGGGACTAGCGGGAGGTCGGAGACCCAGTACTTC
once . TRBJ2-5 TRBV20-1 CSARIRLGAETQYF TGCAGTGCTAGGATCCGACTGGGGGCCGAGACCCAGTACTTC
. TRBD1 TRBJ1-5 TRBV19 CASSSTTGRRQPQHF TGTGCCAGTAGTTCTACGACAGGGCGGAGACAGCCCCAGCATTTT
. . TRBJ1-5 TRBV24-1 CATSGLTHQPQHF TGTGCCACCAGTGGGTTGACGCATCAGCCCCAGCATTTT
. . TRBJ2-2 TRBV19 CASTWGQETGELFF TGTGCCAGTACCTGGGGGCAGGAGACCGGGGAGCTGTTTTTT
. . TRBJ1-2 TRBV20-1 CSALDSYGYTF TGCAGTGCTTTGGACAGCTATGGCTACACCTTC
once . TRBJ2-3 TRBV20-1 CSARMSGDTQYF TGCAGTGCTAGAATGAGCGGTGATACGCAGTATTTT
. TRBD1 TRBJ2-2 TRBV12-3/TRBV12-4 CASSFNTGGTGELFF TGTGCCAGCAGTTTCAATACAGGGGGCACCGGGGAGCTGTTTTTT
. TRBD1 TRBJ1-1 TRBV19 CASSPQGKLAFF TGTGCCAGTAGTCCACAGGGGAAGTTGGCTTTCTTT
many . TRBJ1-6 TRBV6-5 CASSPPRAGYSPLHF TGTGCCAGCAGCCCTCCCCGGGCTGGTTATTCACCCCTCCACTTT
. TRBD2 TRBJ2-2 TRBV2 CASRMGLAGVNTGELFF TGTGCCAGCAGGATGGGACTAGCGGGAGTGAACACCGGGGAGCTGTTTTTT
few TRBD1 TRBJ1-5 TRBV20-1 CSARTGSNQPQHF TGCAGTGCGAGGACAGGAAGCAATCAGCCCCAGCATTTT
. TRBD2 TRBJ2-5 TRBV10-1 CASTFTSGGQETQYF TGCGCCAGCACGTTCACTAGCGGGGGCCAAGAGACCCAGTACTTC
. . TRBJ1-2 TRBV7-2 CATRGVYGYTF TGTGCCACTAGGGGGGTCTATGGCTACACCTTC
. . TRBJ1-3 TRBV7-9 CASSFELLSGNTIYF TGTGCCAGCAGTTTTGAGCTTCTCTCTGGAAACACCATATATTTT
. . TRBJ2-7 TRBV7-9 CASSLKVAEQYF TGTGCCAGCAGCTTAAAAGTAGCCGAGCAGTACTTC
. . TRBJ1-5 TRBV2 CASSVGGLGNQPQHF TGTGCCAGCAGTGTCGGGGGCTTAGGCAATCAGCCCCAGCATTTT
. . TRBJ1-4 TRBV2 CASIPTVTNEKLFF TGTGCCAGCATTCCGACAGTCACTAATGAAAAACTGTTTTTT
. TRBD1 TRBJ1-1 TRBV5-1 CASSTRTGSVTEAFF TGCGCCAGCAGCACGCGGACAGGCTCGGTCACTGAAGCTTTCTTT
few . TRBJ1-1 TRBV7-6 CASSLGWKRTDSSNTEAFF TGTGCCAGCAGCTTAGGGTGGAAGAGGACAGACTCTTCGAACACTGAAGCTTTCTTT
. . TRBJ1-1 TRBV19 CASSMRGHLNTEAFF TGTGCCAGTAGTATGAGAGGACACTTGAACACTGAAGCTTTCTTT
. TRBD1 TRBJ2-2 TRBV7-3 CASTHRGTGELFF TGTGCCAGCACTCACAGGGGGACCGGGGAGCTGTTTTTT
once . TRBJ2-7 TRBV12-3/TRBV12-4 CASSPLNEQYF TGTGCCAGCAGTCCCCTTAACGAGCAGTACTTC
. . TRBJ2-7 TRBV19 CASRPVGLSFYEQYF TGTGCCAGTCGCCCCGTGGGACTGTCCTTCTACGAGCAGTACTTC
. . TRBJ2-7 TRBV29-1 CSAGGDDLYEQYF TGCAGCGCCGGAGGGGACGATCTCTACGAGCAGTACTTC
. TRBD1 TRBJ2-3 TRBV24-1 CATSDGQVISDTQYF TGTGCCACCAGTGATGGACAGGTTATATCAGATACGCAGTATTTT